These T cell receptor beta chains were read from a single sample in a study of CD8+ T cells in alopecia areata. Sequencing used immunoSEQ multiplex PCR; TCRdb keeps in-frame clones, though not all of them. The repertoire includes over 100,000 clones, almost 50% of them detected once, and around a sixth sits in the top ten. The sample was CD8+ T cells sorted from blood, taken at week 0. Source of these receptors: a human donor with alopecia areata. Both conserved end residues are part of each CDR3. The D gene is left open where the match is weak.

V: TRBV4-3; D: NA; J: TRBJ2-5; CDR3: CASSQVAAGEETQYF
V: TRBV27; D: NA; J: TRBJ1-4; CDR3: CASSLLGTSNEKLFF
V: TRBV25-1; D: NA; J: TRBJ2-5; CDR3: CASSEREEVETQYF
V: TRBV5-1; D: NA; J: TRBJ1-5; CDR3: CASSLAPDSNQPQHF
V: TRBV7-9; D: NA; J: TRBJ2-7; CDR3: CASSLEGNSYEQYF
V: TRBV25-1; D: TRBD2; J: TRBJ2-5; CDR3: CASSAGGARETQYF
V: TRBV5-4; D: NA; J: TRBJ2-1; CDR3: CASSLVGNNEQFF
V: TRBV5-1; D: NA; J: TRBJ1-2; CDR3: CASSLGQAHYGYTF
V: TRBV21-1; D: NA; J: TRBJ1-3; CDR3: CASSKGLRGPSSGNTIYF
V: TRBV29-1; D: NA; J: TRBJ1-2; CDR3: CSVLPTEVYGYTF
V: TRBV27; D: NA; J: TRBJ1-1; CDR3: CASSSQTLMNTEAFF
V: TRBV30; D: TRBD1; J: TRBJ2-6; CDR3: CAWAGTGISGANVLTF
V: TRBV7-9; D: TRBD1; J: TRBJ1-5; CDR3: CASSIGTDSNQPQHF
V: TRBV5-6; D: NA; J: TRBJ2-7; CDR3: CASSLEDAGGEQYF
V: TRBV7-9; D: TRBD1; J: TRBJ1-1; CDR3: CASSPGGLNTEAFF
V: TRBV10-3; D: NA; J: TRBJ2-1; CDR3: CAISDTYEQFF
V: TRBV19; D: NA; J: TRBJ2-7; CDR3: CASSFRDTGYEQYF
V: TRBV29-1; D: NA; J: NA; CDR3: CSVDGGDGYEQYF
V: TRBV13; D: NA; J: TRBJ2-7; CDR3: CASSLGQNSDSYEQYF
V: TRBV9; D: TRBD1; J: TRBJ1-2; CDR3: CASSPRQGALVGYTF
V: TRBV30; D: NA; J: TRBJ1-1; CDR3: CAWSVEGGTEAFF
V: TRBV30; D: TRBD1; J: TRBJ1-2; CDR3: CAWSVRQGVWGYTF
V: TRBV13; D: NA; J: TRBJ1-2; CDR3: CASSSGWVGADGYTF
V: TRBV7-9; D: NA; J: TRBJ2-7; CDR3: CASSPSNIRVYEQYF
V: TRBV13; D: NA; J: TRBJ2-7; CDR3: CASSPARGEQYF
V: TRBV5-6; D: NA; J: TRBJ1-1; CDR3: CASNPEGNTEAFF
V: TRBV27; D: NA; J: TRBJ1-1; CDR3: CASSSAENSNTEAFF
V: TRBV6-4; D: NA; J: TRBJ1-1; CDR3: CASSATVENTEAFF
V: TRBV27; D: NA; J: TRBJ1-4; CDR3: CASSKGTPTNEKLFF
V: TRBV7-2; D: TRBD1; J: TRBJ2-7; CDR3: CASSLDFSGGSYEQYF
V: TRBV6-5; D: TRBD2; J: TRBJ2-2; CDR3: CASSLAGERTGELFF
V: TRBV12-5; D: NA; J: TRBJ2-1; CDR3: CASASGPGEQFF
V: TRBV7-9; D: NA; J: TRBJ2-3; CDR3: CASSFGGTDTQYF
V: TRBV4-3; D: NA; J: TRBJ2-2; CDR3: CASSQRKGVGELFF
V: TRBV2; D: NA; J: TRBJ2-5; CDR3: CASSEAELASGETQYF
V: TRBV5-6; D: NA; J: TRBJ2-7; CDR3: CASSQQAYEQYF
V: TRBV27; D: NA; J: TRBJ2-5; CDR3: CASSLSEGLETQYF
V: TRBV4-3; D: TRBD2; J: TRBJ2-2; CDR3: CASSQDLGLAEENTGELFF
V: TRBV30; D: TRBD1; J: TRBJ1-4; CDR3: CAWSDGTGDEKLFF
V: TRBV4-1; D: NA; J: TRBJ1-2; CDR3: CASSQVDINYGYTF
V: TRBV4-2; D: TRBD2; J: TRBJ2-1; CDR3: CASSPGGPSDEQFF
V: TRBV29-1; D: NA; J: TRBJ2-3; CDR3: CSVTTDTQYF
V: TRBV5-1; D: NA; J: TRBJ1-1; CDR3: CASSLVTENTEAFF
V: TRBV6-6; D: TRBD2; J: TRBJ2-7; CDR3: CASSYMAGGPSYEQYF
V: TRBV7-2; D: NA; J: TRBJ2-7; CDR3: CASSLGGTRTDLYEQYF
V: TRBV18; D: NA; J: TRBJ2-2; CDR3: CASSPPVWGRNTGELFF
V: TRBV2; D: NA; J: TRBJ2-7; CDR3: CASSSIYEQYF
V: TRBV10-2; D: TRBD2; J: TRBJ2-3; CDR3: CASRRGLAAEDTQYF
V: TRBV27; D: TRBD2; J: TRBJ2-1; CDR3: CASGERTSGVYEQFF
V: TRBV7-2; D: TRBD1; J: TRBJ2-7; CDR3: CASSQWDRSSYEQYF
V: TRBV7-3; D: TRBD2; J: TRBJ2-3; CDR3: CASSLTGREGDTQYF
V: TRBV9; D: NA; J: TRBJ1-4; CDR3: CASSDGTDEKLFF
V: TRBV9; D: NA; J: TRBJ2-2; CDR3: CASSPNTGELFF
V: TRBV7-9; D: NA; J: TRBJ1-6; CDR3: CASSSWDDVYSPLHF
V: TRBV13; D: TRBD1; J: TRBJ2-7; CDR3: CASSGPGQGAYEQYF
V: TRBV30; D: NA; J: TRBJ1-2; CDR3: CAWSVAVHGYTF
V: TRBV30; D: NA; J: TRBJ2-5; CDR3: CAWAQGWGQETQYF
V: TRBV13; D: TRBD2; J: TRBJ2-7; CDR3: CASSQKRGAYYEQYF
V: TRBV13; D: NA; J: TRBJ1-4; CDR3: CASSPSPGPAEKLFF